What follows are 28 T cell receptor beta chains derived from one specimen sequenced in a study of shared clonotypes between healthy human individuals. TCRdb keeps only in-frame clones here, not all; method: immunoSEQ multiplex PCR. The sample contains 450,000 to 600,000 clones, 75% to 85% of which appear only once. Material: PBMCs. These TCRs come from a woman in her 40s in good health. Some clones in this sample may be carry-over from other donors' samples.

The chain employs TRBV10-2 and TRBJ2-1, with 12 bases matching TRBD2. The germline V gene has CDR1 WSHSY and CDR2 SAAADI. Trimming at V came to 8 bases and at J to 5 bases, leaving 13 bases not matched to a gene. This CDR3 has 17 residues. DNA of the CDR3: TGCGCCAGCGAAGGGGGGCTAGCGGGAGGGTGGGACAATGAGCAGTTCTTC. This codes for CASEGGLAGGWDNEQFF.

CDR3 in amino acids: CASSEWAGNTGELFF. CDR3 DNA sequence: TGTGCCAGCAGTGAATGGGCCGGAAACACCGGGGAGCTGTTTTTT. This chain uses TRBV25-1 with TRBJ2-2; D gene uncertain. The CDR3 is 15 amino acids. From germline, CDR1 is MGHDK and CDR2 SYGVNS. Trimming cost V 1 base and J 2 bases, with 8 bases left between them.

This sequence joins TRBV5-1 and TRBJ2-3; 9 positions agree with TRBD1. The CDR3 has 16 residues. Germline CDR1 is SGHRS and CDR2 is YFSETQ. V dropped 7 bases and J dropped 3; count of bases not matched to a gene: 12. The CDR3 DNA reads as TGCGCCAGCTCGCAAGTGGGGACAGGGAGGACAGATACGCAGTATTTT. Translating it yields CASSQVGTGRTDTQYF.

This clone was picked up many times. The rearrangement joins TRBV5-1 to TRBJ1-2; TRBD1 matches at 8 bases. Trimming took 4 bases from V and 1 from J; bases not matched to a gene: 3. This CDR3 contains 14 residues. Germline CDR1 SGHRS, CDR2 YFSETQ. This CDR3 is CASSRGQDNYGYTF. The CDR3 coding sequence is TGCGCCAGCAGCAGGGGACAGGATAACTATGGCTACACCTTC.

This clone was detected once. The chain carries TRBV10-2 and TRBJ2-7, with 8 bases lining up with TRBD1. The germline gives CDR1 WSHSY, CDR2 SAAADI. Trimming took 6 bases from V and 0 from J; bases not matched to a gene: 13. The CDR3 consists of 17 residues. DNA of the CDR3: TGCGCCAGCAGGGGCGAACGACAGGGGAGCAGCTCCTACGAGCAGTACTTC. This gives the protein CASRGERQGSSSYEQYF.

The genes are TRBV7-6 and TRBJ2-3, with TRBD2 matching 14 bases. Germline V gene data show CDR1 as SGHVS and CDR2 as FNYEAQ. V shed 0 bases, J shed 8 bases, and the junction held 10 bases outside the gene matches. This CDR3 has 18 residues. This CDR3 is CASSLAAPGLAGVATQYF. The CDR3 DNA sequence: TGTGCCAGCAGCTTAGCAGCACCGGGACTAGCGGGAGTGGCTACGCAGTATTTT.

This clone came up a few times. This chain connects TRBV30 to TRBJ2-1; TRBD2 agrees at 10 bases. Germline V gene lookup returns CDR1 GTSNPN and CDR2 SVGIG (reference sequence). V was clipped by 5 bases and J by 0 bases; unmatched bases: 7. The CDR3 consists of 16 residues. In DNA form, the CDR3 reads TGTGCCTGGGGTAGCGGGAGGACCCACTCCTACAATGAGCAGTTCTTC. Translating gives CAWGSGRTHSYNEQFF.

As to this clone: Germline is not matched at one junction end, which may reflect a read error. The chain has TRBV5-3 and TRBJ1-5; D remains unclear. TRBV5-3 is sorted into the ORF group, with uncertain function. The CDR3 has 13 residues. The CDR3: CASSLGTNQPQHF. The CDR3 DNA reads as TGTGCCAGCAGCTTGGGTACCAATCAGCCCCAGCATTTT.

The chain employs TRBV11-2 and TRBJ1-2, with D perhaps matching TRBD1 (6 bases). CDR1 and CDR2 from the germline V gene are SGHAT and FQNNGV. The CDR3 is 13 amino acids. Trimming left V 4 bases short and J 2 bases short, with 8 bases between. The CDR3 loop is CASSWGQNYGYTF. CDR3 bases: TGTGCCAGCAGCTGGGGACAAAACTATGGCTACACCTTC.

This sequence joins TRBV2 and TRBJ2-1; 10 positions agree with TRBD2. This CDR3 is 12 amino acids long. Germline assignment: CDR1 SNHLY and CDR2 FYNNEI. Trimming cost V 3 bases and J 15 bases; bases outside gene matches: 5. CDR3 coding DNA: TGTGCCAGCAGTGAGAGCGGGAGGGTTCGGTTCTTC. It codes for CASSESGRVRFF.

V and J are TRBV19 and TRBJ2-4; 11 bases match TRBD2. The germline V gene has CDR1 LNHDA and CDR2 SQIVND (reference sequence). The CDR3 runs 17 residues. V lost 1 base, J lost 3 bases, and 5 bases stayed unmatched. CDR3 coding DNA: TGTGCCAGTAGTATAGGGGGGGGACTAGCGGTCAAAAACATTCAGTACTTC. It specifies CASSIGGGLAVKNIQYF.

The chain carries TRBV6-7 and TRBJ2-7; D may be TRBD1 (5 bases). TRBV6-7 is noted as an ORF with a role that remains uncertain. Trimming left V 6 bases short and J 2 bases short, with 14 bases between. The CDR3 is made up of 14 amino acids. The CDR3 region has the DNA TGTGCCAGCAGAACTCCAGGACAAACCTACGAGCAGTACTTC. This gives the protein CASRTPGQTYEQYF.

The rearrangement links TRBV5-1 to TRBJ2-3, with D tentatively TRBD2 (5 bases). The length of the CDR3 is 14 residues. Germline lookup yields CDR1 SGHRS and CDR2 YFSETQ. V gave up 4 bases and J gave up 1 base, with 10 bases separating them. The CDR3 nucleotides read TGCGCCAGCAGCGAGACTATCCGCACAGATACGCAGTATTTT. Amino acid sequence: CASSETIRTDTQYF.

The CDR3 spells CASSTTQGNQPQHF. The CDR3 DNA follows: TGTGCCAGTAGTACGACACAGGGGAATCAGCCCCAGCATTTT. This chain links TRBV19 with TRBJ1-5; 7 bases are a match to TRBD1. Germline CDR1 and CDR2: LNHDA and SQIVND (reference sequence). There are 14 residues in the CDR3. V dropped 4 bases and J dropped 4; count of bases not matched to a gene: 4.

V is TRBV6-5 and J is TRBJ2-1; TRBD1 matches 8 bases. This CDR3 region has 14 residues. The J segment lost 4 bases and the V segment lost 6 bases, leaving 5 bases of the junction unmatched. Germline values: CDR1 MNHEY, CDR2 SVGAGI. In DNA form, the CDR3 reads TGTGCCAGCAGAAGACAGGGGCCGTACAATGAGCAGTTCTTC. This translates into CASRRQGPYNEQFF.

J is TRBJ2-1 and V is TRBV6-5; 12 bases are a match to TRBD2. The germline CDR1 and CDR2 sequences are MNHEY and SVGAGI. Germline trimming cut 7 bases from V and 6 bases from J; bases unmatched to any gene: 4. This CDR3 comprises 14 residues. CDR3 loop: CASTTSGRTNEQFF. DNA of the CDR3: TGTGCCAGCACCACTAGCGGGAGGACCAATGAGCAGTTCTTC.

This chain connects TRBV6-1 to TRBJ2-7; 8 bases map to TRBD2. CDR3 size: 14 residues. V shed 3 bases and J 9 bases; nucleotides not matched to a gene: 10. From germline, CDR1 is MNHNS and CDR2 SASEGT. The chain's CDR3 is CASSDSGRAVGQYF. The CDR3 DNA is TGTGCCAGCAGTGATTCCGGGAGGGCCGTTGGGCAGTACTTC.

The J gene is TRBJ2-2, the V gene TRBV7-2; D not resolved. CDR3 length: 14 amino acids. V gave up 4 bases and J gave up 4 bases, with 10 bases separating them. The germline CDR1 and CDR2 sequences are SGHTA and FQGNSA. The CDR3 region is CASSSGSRTGELFF. CDR3 DNA sequence: TGTGCCAGCAGCTCGGGCTCCCGCACCGGGGAGCTGTTTTTT.

V gene TRBV28 combines with J gene TRBJ2-6; D ambiguous. This CDR3 is built from 18 residues. Germline CDR1 MDHEN, CDR2 SYDVKM. Trimming removed 4 bases at V and 0 bases at J, with 16 bases between. The CDR3 sequence: CASSSSTEPASGANVLTF. Written as DNA, the CDR3 is TGTGCCAGCAGTTCCTCCACGGAGCCCGCCTCTGGGGCCAACGTCCTGACTTTC.

The chain links TRBV7-9 to TRBJ1-2, with 8 bases fitting TRBD1. Trimming cost V 1 base and J 8 bases; bases outside gene matches: 6. This CDR3 has 14 amino acids. The V gene's germline CDR1 is SEHNR and CDR2 FQNEAQ (reference sequence). The CDR3 region is CASSLGPDRGGYTF. CDR3 DNA sequence: TGTGCCAGCAGCTTAGGGCCAGACAGGGGCGGCTACACCTTC.

There are many counts of this clone. The genes are TRBV6-6 and TRBJ1-1; D is ambiguous. V was cut by 8 bases and J by 3 bases, with 16 bases left in between. CDR3 length equals 14 residues. The germline CDR1 and CDR2 sequences are MNHNY and SVGAGI (reference sequence). CDR3 sequence (DNA): TGTGCCAGCTCTTTCGTACCTCGGTACACTGAAGCTTTCTTT. Its protein is CASSFVPRYTEAFF.

As regards this clone: A single base separates this from a much larger clone, so it may be a read error. The chain has TRBV7-6 and TRBJ2-5; no reliable D call. CDR1 and CDR2 from the germline V gene are SGHVS and FNYEAQ. V dropped 2 bases and J dropped 5 bases, with 6 bases sitting between them. The CDR3 extends over 12 amino acids. CDR3 in amino acids: CASSLNGETQYF. The DNA for the CDR3 is TGTGCCAGCAGCTTAAATGGTGAGACCCAGTACTTC.

This chain links TRBV5-1 with TRBJ1-1; TRBD1 matches at 7 bases. Germline V lookup: CDR1 SGHRS, CDR2 YFSETQ. V gave up 5 bases and J gave up 1 base; unmatched junction bases: 8. This CDR3 is 15 amino acids long. The chain's CDR3 is CASRRPGTANTEAFF. The CDR3 bases are TGCGCCAGCAGGAGGCCCGGGACAGCGAACACTGAAGCTTTCTTT.

This clone was recorded only once. V gene TRBV18 combines with J gene TRBJ2-2; D might be TRBD1 (6 bases). Germline CDR1 reads KGHSH; CDR2 reads LQKENI. There are 14 residues in the CDR3. The V gene lost 6 bases and the J gene lost 7 bases, with 15 bases spanning the gap. The CDR3 sequence is CASSNRQGRGELFF. Here the CDR3 DNA reads TGTGCCAGCTCGAATCGCCAGGGGCGCGGGGAGCTGTTTTTT.

The chain has TRBV9 and TRBJ1-2; no definite D call. The V gene's germline CDR1 is SGDLS and CDR2 YYNGEE. With 5 bases removed from V and 2 bases from J, the gap between germline ends came to 7 bases. The length of the CDR3 is 12 residues. The CDR3, as DNA: TGTGCCAGCAGGCGGGGAAACTATGGCTACACCTTC. It translates to CASRRGNYGYTF.

This clone occurred many times. The chain is built from TRBV7-2 and TRBJ2-5, with 8 bases matching TRBD2. After removal of 7 bases from V and 5 bases from J, the junction contained 12 bases not matched to a gene. The CDR3 is 15 amino acids. CDR1 is SGHTA, CDR2 FQGNSA, per germline. The CDR3 DNA reads as TGTGCCAGCACCAAAAGCGGGAGTGTGAGGGAGACCCAGTACTTC. It yields the protein CASTKSGSVRETQYF.

The chain recombines TRBV5-1 with TRBJ1-1; D ambiguous. Looked up from germline, CDR1 is SGHRS and CDR2 is YFSETQ. The CDR3 sequence is 14 residues long. Trimming stripped 5 bases from V and 1 base from J, with 12 bases between. This CDR3 is CASSYGPANTEAFF. For the CDR3, the DNA is TGCGCCAGCAGTTACGGCCCGGCGAACACTGAAGCTTTCTTT. The whole variable domain, filled in from reference TRBV5-1 and TRBJ1-1, reads KAGVTQTPRYLIKTRGQQVTLSCSPISGHRSVSWYQQTPGQGLQFLFEYFSETQRNKGNFPGRFSGRQFSNSRSEMNVSTLELGDSALYLCASSYGPANTEAFFGQGTRLTVV.

The chain couples TRBV7-2 to TRBJ1-4; a weak D match, TRBD1 (5 bases). CDR3 size: 15 residues. The V end was cut by 5 bases, the J end by 11 bases, with 21 bases between. Germline V gene data show CDR1 as SGHTA and CDR2 as FQGNSA. The CDR3 nucleotides read TGTGCCAGCAGCCCCCGGCGGCAGGGCCTAGGGAAACTGTTTTTT. It translates to CASSPRRQGLGKLFF.